The table lists the clone carrying this TCR beta chain with a count of one. Profiled with immunoSEQ multiplex PCR; TCRdb holds only in-frame clones, not every one. The data contain around 180,000 clones, roughly nine tenths of them seen just once; the ten biggest clones take up about 2.1%. Participants were aged roughly 18 to 95 years, lived in around 25 US areas, and enrolled virtually. Germline-derived CDR1 and CDR2 are MNHNY and SVGAGI (reference sequence). The CDR3 has 14 residues. V shed 6 bases and J 3 bases; nucleotides not matched to a gene: 4. This entry belongs to a study of blood T cell repertoires in COVID-19. Overall study context: Specimens from acute and convalescent COVID-19 originated in the United States, Italy and Spain.

Sequenced: PBMCs or T cells enriched from blood (not recorded which). The clonotype originates from a woman aged 40 to 50 with acute COVID-19. V is TRBV6-6 and J is TRBJ2-1; TRBD1 matches 8 bases. The CDR3 coding sequence is TGTGCCAGCAGGGATGGACAGGGCTACAATGAGCAGTTCTTC. Protein product: CASRDGQGYNEQFF.